Sequencing of this T cell receptor (beta chain) was carried out in a study of cytomegalovirus exposure and HLA in healthy donors. Amplification used 60 Vbeta primers and 13 Jbeta primers. In the source study's methods: In a later analysis, around 11 million of 83 million or so unique beta chains occurred in at least two donors. Repertoires were generated with immunoSEQ multiplex PCR, while TCRdb's copy carries only in-frame clones and drops some. That table supplies the V and J calls and clone size; D and trimming were determined from the DNA. Here the sample spans more than 85,000 clones, 69% being singletons. Of note for this clone: As yet, its antigen is unknown.

Whole-study findings and limits: A prior analysis recorded that most TCR beta V segments were productive about 87% or about 30% of the time. Most of the CMV-associated TCR beta chains (in a later analysis) appeared to be HLA-restricted.

The sample comprised PBMCs. The sequence was collected from a female donor in good health and CMV-seronegative.

CDR3 coding DNA: TGTGCCAGCAGCTTTCATTCAGGGCCTCCAAATTCACCCCTCCACTTT. Translated, it gives CASSFHSGPPNSPLHF. The chain carries TRBV5-7 and TRBJ1-6, with D maybe TRBD1 (5 bases). Being an ORF, TRBV5-7 has a function that is uncertain. The CDR3 has 16 residues. V lost 2 bases, J lost 7 bases, and 16 bases lay in between.